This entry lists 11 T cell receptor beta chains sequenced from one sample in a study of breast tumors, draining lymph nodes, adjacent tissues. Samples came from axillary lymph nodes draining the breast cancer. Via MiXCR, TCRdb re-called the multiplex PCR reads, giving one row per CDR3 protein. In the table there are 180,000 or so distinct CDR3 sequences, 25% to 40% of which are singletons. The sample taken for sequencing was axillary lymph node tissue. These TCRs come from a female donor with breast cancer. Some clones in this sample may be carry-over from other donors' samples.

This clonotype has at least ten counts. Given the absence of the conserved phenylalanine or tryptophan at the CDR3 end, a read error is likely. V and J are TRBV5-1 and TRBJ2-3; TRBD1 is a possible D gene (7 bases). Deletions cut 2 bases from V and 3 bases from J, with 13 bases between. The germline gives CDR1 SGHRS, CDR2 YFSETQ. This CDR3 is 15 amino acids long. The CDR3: CASSFQGGRTDTQYL. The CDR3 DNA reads TGCGCCAGCAGCTTTCAGGGGGGACGAACAGATACGCAGTATCTT.

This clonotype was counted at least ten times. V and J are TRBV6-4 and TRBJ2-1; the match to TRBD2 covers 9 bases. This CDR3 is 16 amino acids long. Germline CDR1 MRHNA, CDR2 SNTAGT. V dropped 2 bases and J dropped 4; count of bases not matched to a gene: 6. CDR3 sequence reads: CASSDERGAEYNEQFF. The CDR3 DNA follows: TGTGCCAGCAGTGACGAGCGGGGGGCCGAGTACAATGAGCAGTTCTTC.

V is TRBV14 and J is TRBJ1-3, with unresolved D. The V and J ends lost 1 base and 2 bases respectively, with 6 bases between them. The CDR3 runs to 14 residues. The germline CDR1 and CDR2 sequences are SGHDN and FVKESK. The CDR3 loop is CASSQGLTGNTIYF. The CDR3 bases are TGTGCCAGCAGCCAAGGCCTGACTGGAAACACCATATATTTT.

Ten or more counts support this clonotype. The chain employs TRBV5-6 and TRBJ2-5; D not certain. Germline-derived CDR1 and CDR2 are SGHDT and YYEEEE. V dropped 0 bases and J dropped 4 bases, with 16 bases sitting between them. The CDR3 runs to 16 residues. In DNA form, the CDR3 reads TGTGCCAGCAGCTTGGGGGTAGATGTTTTACGAGAGACCCAGTACTTC. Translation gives CASSLGVDVLRETQYF.

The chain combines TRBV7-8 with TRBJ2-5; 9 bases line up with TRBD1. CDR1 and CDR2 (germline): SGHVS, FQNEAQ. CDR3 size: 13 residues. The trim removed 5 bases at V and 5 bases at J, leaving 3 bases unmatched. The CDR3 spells CASSAGQGETQYF. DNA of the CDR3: TGTGCCAGCAGCGCTGGACAGGGGGAGACCCAGTACTTC.

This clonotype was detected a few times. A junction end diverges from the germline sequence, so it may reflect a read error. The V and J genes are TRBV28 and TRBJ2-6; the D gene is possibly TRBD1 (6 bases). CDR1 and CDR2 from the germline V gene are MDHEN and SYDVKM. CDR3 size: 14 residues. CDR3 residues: CACSLGWTDGVLTF. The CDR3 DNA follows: TGTGCCTGCAGTTTAGGCTGGACAGACGGCGTCCTGACTTTC.

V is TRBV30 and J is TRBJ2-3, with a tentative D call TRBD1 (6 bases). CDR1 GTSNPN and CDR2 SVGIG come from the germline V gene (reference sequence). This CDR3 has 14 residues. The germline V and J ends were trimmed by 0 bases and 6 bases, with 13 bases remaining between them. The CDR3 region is CAWSVGQREDTQYF. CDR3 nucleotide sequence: TGTGCCTGGAGTGTTGGACAGCGCGAGGATACGCAGTATTTT.

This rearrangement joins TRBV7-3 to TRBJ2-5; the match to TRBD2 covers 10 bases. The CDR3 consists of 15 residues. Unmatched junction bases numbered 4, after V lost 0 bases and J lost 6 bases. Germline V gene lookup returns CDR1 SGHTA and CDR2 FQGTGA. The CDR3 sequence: CASSLTASGSQTQYF. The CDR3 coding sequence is TGTGCCAGCAGCTTAACGGCTAGCGGGAGTCAGACCCAGTACTTC.

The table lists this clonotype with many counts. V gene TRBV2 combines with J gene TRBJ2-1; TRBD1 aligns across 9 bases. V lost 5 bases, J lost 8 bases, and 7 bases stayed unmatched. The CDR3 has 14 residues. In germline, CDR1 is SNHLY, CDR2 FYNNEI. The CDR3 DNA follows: TGTGCCAGCAGTATAGGACAGGGGTATGATGAGCAGTTCTTC. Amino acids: CASSIGQGYDEQFF.

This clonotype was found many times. This chain's CDR3 is CASSEGFSGAYEQYF. The CDR3 DNA follows: TGTGCCAGCAGTGAAGGGTTTAGCGGGGCCTACGAGCAGTACTTC. The chain recombines TRBV25-1 with TRBJ2-7, with TRBD2 identical over 8 bases. Unmatched junction bases numbered 5, after V lost 2 bases and J lost 2 bases. Germline-derived CDR1 and CDR2 are MGHDK and SYGVNS. The CDR3 runs 15 residues.

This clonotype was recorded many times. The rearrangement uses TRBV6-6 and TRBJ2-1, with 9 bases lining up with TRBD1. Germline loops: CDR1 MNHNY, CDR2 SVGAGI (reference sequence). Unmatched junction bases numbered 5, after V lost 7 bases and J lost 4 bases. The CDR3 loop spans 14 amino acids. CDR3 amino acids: CASTTGTGYNEQFF. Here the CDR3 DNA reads TGTGCCAGCACCACCGGGACAGGGTACAATGAGCAGTTCTTC.